The rows below give T cell receptor beta chains drawn from one sample of a study of T cell changes during pregnancy in multiple sclerosis. Here immunoSEQ multiplex PCR was the method, and the copy in TCRdb shows in-frame clones only, minus some. Among about 36,000 clones, roughly nine tenths were seen once, and the ten largest hold around 0.45%. The sample consisted of CD4+ T cells from peripheral blood mononuclear cells, taken in the second trimester of pregnancy. All receptors come from a female donor in good health, enrolled as a control in a pregnancy study. CDR3s include the opening cysteine and the closing phenylalanine or tryptophan. A D gene is named only where the DNA matches it firmly. Clone size is stated in some rows and not others, as once, few, many or a class when expanded.

NA,TRBV5-6,NA,TRBJ1-1,TGTGCCAGCAGTCTGGGGGGGGCCATGAACACTGAAGCTTTCTTT,CASSLGGAMNTEAFF
NA,TRBV5-1,TRBD1,TRBJ1-1,TGCGCCAGCAGCGGAGGGGACAGGGCGAACACTGAAGCTTTCTTT,CASSGGDRANTEAFF
once,TRBV19,TRBD2,TRBJ2-7,TGTGCCAGTAGTACCCGGACTAGCGGGACCTACGAGCAGTACTTC,CASSTRTSGTYEQYF
NA,TRBV18,NA,TRBJ1-2,TGTGCCAGCTACTCCAATCCGGAGCCGTATGGCTACACCTTC,CASYSNPEPYGYTF
NA,TRBV29-1,NA,TRBJ2-3,TGCAGCGTCGGAGAGAGCACAGATACGCAGTATTTT,CSVGESTDTQYF
NA,TRBV21-1,NA,TRBJ2-7,TGTGCCAGCAAGGATACGACTAGCGGGAAAAAGTCCTACGAGCAGTACTTC,CASKDTTSGKKSYEQYF
NA,TRBV5-4,TRBD1,TRBJ1-2,TGTGCCAGCAGGACACAGGGGTGGGGATATGGCTACACCTTC,CASRTQGWGYGYTF
NA,TRBV6-5,NA,TRBJ1-2,TGTGCCAGCAGTCTAGATCGGACCGGTCGGAGGGGCTACACCTTC,CASSLDRTGRRGYTF
NA,TRBV5-1,NA,TRBJ1-2,TGCGCCAGCAGCTTGGAACAGGGCTTATATGGCTACACCTTC,CASSLEQGLYGYTF
NA,TRBV4-1,NA,TRBJ1-4,TGCGCCAGCAGCCAAGGCTTTCCAGGAACCCTTGCCGCTAATGAAAAACTGTTTTTT,CASSQGFPGTLAANEKLFF
NA,TRBV6-1,NA,TRBJ1-5,TGTGCCAGCTTACCGGTCCCTCGGGATCAGCCCCAGCATTTT,CASLPVPRDQPQHF
NA,TRBV30,NA,TRBJ2-4,TGTGCCTGGAGTGTAAGGTGGGGCTCGCCGGCCAAAAACATTCAGTACTTC,CAWSVRWGSPAKNIQYF
NA,TRBV19,NA,TRBJ2-1,TGTGCCAGTAGTATCGACTGGGAGGGGGGGCAGTTCTTC,CASSIDWEGGQFF
NA,TRBV6-6,TRBD1,TRBJ1-1,TGTGCCAGCAGTTACTCGACAGGGATGGCTGAAGCTTTCTTT,CASSYSTGMAEAFF
NA,TRBV6-5,NA,TRBJ1-1,TGTGCCAGCAGTTATTTCGGGTCCACGAACACTGAAGCTTTCTTT,CASSYFGSTNTEAFF
NA,TRBV18,TRBD2,TRBJ2-7,TGTGCCAGCTCACCCTCGACTCTAGCGGGTTACGAGCAGTACTTC,CASSPSTLAGYEQYF
NA,TRBV5-1,TRBD2,TRBJ2-1,TGCGCCAGCAGCTCGGGACTAGCGGAGAATAAGGACCAGTTCTTC,CASSSGLAENKDQFF
NA,TRBV6-5,NA,TRBJ2-3,TGTGCCAGCAGTTACCGGCGGGGCACAGATACGCAGTATTTT,CASSYRRGTDTQYF
once,TRBV4-1,NA,TRBJ2-1,TGCGCCAGCAGCCAAGAGGTAAGAGCCAATGAGCAGTTCTTC,CASSQEVRANEQFF
NA,TRBV6-1,NA,TRBJ2-1,TGTGCCAGCAGTGAACGGTTAAATGAGCAGTTCTTC,CASSERLNEQFF
NA,TRBV4-1,NA,TRBJ2-5,TGCGCCAGCAGCCAAGGGGATCGGGGTAGAGAGACCCAGTACTTC,CASSQGDRGRETQYF
NA,TRBV20-1,NA,TRBJ1-5,TGCAGTGCTACGGAGGGCTGGGCCCAGCATTTT,CSATEGWAQHF
NA,TRBV18,NA,TRBJ1-1,TGTGCCAGCTCACCACTCGGTAGTTTGAACACTGAAGCTTTCTTT,CASSPLGSLNTEAFF
NA,TRBV4-1,TRBD1,TRBJ2-1,TGCGCCAGCAGCCAAGCCGGACAGGGGGTGGACACCTATGAGCAGTTCTTC,CASSQAGQGVDTYEQFF
NA,TRBV2,TRBD1,TRBJ2-7,TGTGCCAGCAGAAGCAGCCGGGACAGAGCCTACGAGCAGTACTTC,CASRSSRDRAYEQYF
NA,TRBV12-5,NA,TRBJ1-2,TGTGCTGGGACTGAGAGCCCTTTCTTCTATGGCTACACCTTC,CAGTESPFFYGYTF
NA,TRBV7-2,NA,TRBJ1-2,TGTGCCAGCAGCCCCGACATTATAAGGGGCTACACCTTC,CASSPDIIRGYTF
NA,TRBV9,NA,TRBJ1-4,TGTGCCAGCAGCTTCCAACAGACAGGTTTAGGGGTAACTAATGAAAAACTGTTTTTT,CASSFQQTGLGVTNEKLFF
NA,TRBV6-1,NA,TRBJ2-7,TGTGCCAGCAGTGAATCTATCTACGAGCAGTACTTC,CASSESIYEQYF
NA,TRBV9,NA,TRBJ1-1,TGTGCCAGCAAACCCGCTAGGCTGAACACTGAAGCTTTCTTT,CASKPARLNTEAFF
NA,TRBV2,TRBD1,TRBJ2-5,TGTGCCACAAGACAGGGTGGGCTCGAGACCCAGTACTTC,CATRQGGLETQYF
NA,TRBV7-9,TRBD1,TRBJ2-1,TGTGCCAGCAGCAGAGGACAGGGGGACTACAATGAGCAGTTCTTC,CASSRGQGDYNEQFF
NA,TRBV6-1,TRBD2,TRBJ2-7,TGTGCCAGCAGTGCCCCAGGCTCTACTAGCGGGGGACGCTCCTACGAGCAGTACTTC,CASSAPGSTSGGRSYEQYF
NA,TRBV6-6,NA,TRBJ2-1,TGTGCCAGCAGCGCCTACAATGAGCAGTTCTTC,CASSAYNEQFF
few,TRBV18,NA,TRBJ1-1,TGTGCCAGCACTACAGGAAACGAACAAACTGAAGCTTTCTTT,CASTTGNEQTEAFF
NA,TRBV6-5,NA,TRBJ2-7,TGTGCCAGCAGTTACTCTTCCGGGGGGCGCTCCTACGAGCAGTACTTC,CASSYSSGGRSYEQYF
NA,TRBV13,TRBD2,TRBJ2-1,TGTGCCAGCAGCTTATATAAGCGGACTAGCGGGAGGGGTATACAGGGTGAGCAGTTCTTC,CASSLYKRTSGRGIQGEQFF
NA,TRBV7-2,NA,TRBJ2-5,TGTGCCAGCAGTTTCTCCCCGGGGGTGGAGACCCAGTACTTC,CASSFSPGVETQYF
NA,TRBV28,TRBD2,TRBJ2-1,TGTGCCAGCACCTCAGCGGGAGTACCAAGCTCCTACAATGAGCAGTTCTTC,CASTSAGVPSSYNEQFF
NA,TRBV11-2,NA,TRBJ2-7,TGTGCCAGCAGCTCCGCGCGGGGATACGAGCAGTACTTC,CASSSARGYEQYF
NA,TRBV30,TRBD1,TRBJ1-1,TGTGCCTGGGCCCTCACAGGGGGTCGAACGAACACTGAAGCTTTCTTT,CAWALTGGRTNTEAFF
NA,TRBV6-1,TRBD1,TRBJ1-5,TGTGCCAGCAGCAGGGACAGGGCACTAAGACAGCCCCAGCATTTT,CASSRDRALRQPQHF
NA,TRBV19,NA,TRBJ2-5,TGTGCCAGTATGCCCCGACTAGTCCCAGGGGGAGGCCAGTACTTC,CASMPRLVPGGGQYF
NA,TRBV9,TRBD1,TRBJ1-2,TGTGCCAGCTCCAACGAGGGGGCTAGTGGCTACACCTTC,CASSNEGASGYTF
NA,TRBV7-9,NA,TRBJ1-1,TGTGCCAGCAGCCGGGAACCGAACACTGAAGCTTTCTTT,CASSREPNTEAFF
NA,TRBV29-1,NA,TRBJ1-3,TGCAGCGTTGAATGGGAGGGTGGAAACACCATATATTTT,CSVEWEGGNTIYF
NA,TRBV19,NA,TRBJ1-5,TGTGCCAGTAGTACGGGGTATCTTGGGCCCCAGCATTTT,CASSTGYLGPQHF
NA,TRBV5-1,TRBD1,TRBJ2-1,TGCGCCAGCAGCTTACGGGACAGCTACAATGAGCAGTTCTTC,CASSLRDSYNEQFF
once,TRBV7-9,NA,TRBJ2-5,TGTGCCAGCAGTCTACAGGGAAACCAGCAAGAGACCCAGTACTTC,CASSLQGNQQETQYF
medium-sized,TRBV12-5,TRBD1,TRBJ1-6,TGTGCTAGTGCCACGGGACAGGGAGCTTCACCCCTCCACTTT,CASATGQGASPLHF
NA,TRBV4-1,NA,TRBJ2-1,TGCGCCAGCAGCCAAGTACAGGAGAAGCAGTTCTTC,CASSQVQEKQFF
few,TRBV7-7,NA,TRBJ2-1,TGTGCTAGCAGCTTAGCGCTAGGGACTCACAATGAGCAGTTCTTC,CASSLALGTHNEQFF
NA,TRBV7-9,TRBD2,TRBJ2-5,TGTGCCAGCAGCTTAGGCGGAGCGGGAGGGCAAGAGACCCAGTACTTC,CASSLGGAGGQETQYF